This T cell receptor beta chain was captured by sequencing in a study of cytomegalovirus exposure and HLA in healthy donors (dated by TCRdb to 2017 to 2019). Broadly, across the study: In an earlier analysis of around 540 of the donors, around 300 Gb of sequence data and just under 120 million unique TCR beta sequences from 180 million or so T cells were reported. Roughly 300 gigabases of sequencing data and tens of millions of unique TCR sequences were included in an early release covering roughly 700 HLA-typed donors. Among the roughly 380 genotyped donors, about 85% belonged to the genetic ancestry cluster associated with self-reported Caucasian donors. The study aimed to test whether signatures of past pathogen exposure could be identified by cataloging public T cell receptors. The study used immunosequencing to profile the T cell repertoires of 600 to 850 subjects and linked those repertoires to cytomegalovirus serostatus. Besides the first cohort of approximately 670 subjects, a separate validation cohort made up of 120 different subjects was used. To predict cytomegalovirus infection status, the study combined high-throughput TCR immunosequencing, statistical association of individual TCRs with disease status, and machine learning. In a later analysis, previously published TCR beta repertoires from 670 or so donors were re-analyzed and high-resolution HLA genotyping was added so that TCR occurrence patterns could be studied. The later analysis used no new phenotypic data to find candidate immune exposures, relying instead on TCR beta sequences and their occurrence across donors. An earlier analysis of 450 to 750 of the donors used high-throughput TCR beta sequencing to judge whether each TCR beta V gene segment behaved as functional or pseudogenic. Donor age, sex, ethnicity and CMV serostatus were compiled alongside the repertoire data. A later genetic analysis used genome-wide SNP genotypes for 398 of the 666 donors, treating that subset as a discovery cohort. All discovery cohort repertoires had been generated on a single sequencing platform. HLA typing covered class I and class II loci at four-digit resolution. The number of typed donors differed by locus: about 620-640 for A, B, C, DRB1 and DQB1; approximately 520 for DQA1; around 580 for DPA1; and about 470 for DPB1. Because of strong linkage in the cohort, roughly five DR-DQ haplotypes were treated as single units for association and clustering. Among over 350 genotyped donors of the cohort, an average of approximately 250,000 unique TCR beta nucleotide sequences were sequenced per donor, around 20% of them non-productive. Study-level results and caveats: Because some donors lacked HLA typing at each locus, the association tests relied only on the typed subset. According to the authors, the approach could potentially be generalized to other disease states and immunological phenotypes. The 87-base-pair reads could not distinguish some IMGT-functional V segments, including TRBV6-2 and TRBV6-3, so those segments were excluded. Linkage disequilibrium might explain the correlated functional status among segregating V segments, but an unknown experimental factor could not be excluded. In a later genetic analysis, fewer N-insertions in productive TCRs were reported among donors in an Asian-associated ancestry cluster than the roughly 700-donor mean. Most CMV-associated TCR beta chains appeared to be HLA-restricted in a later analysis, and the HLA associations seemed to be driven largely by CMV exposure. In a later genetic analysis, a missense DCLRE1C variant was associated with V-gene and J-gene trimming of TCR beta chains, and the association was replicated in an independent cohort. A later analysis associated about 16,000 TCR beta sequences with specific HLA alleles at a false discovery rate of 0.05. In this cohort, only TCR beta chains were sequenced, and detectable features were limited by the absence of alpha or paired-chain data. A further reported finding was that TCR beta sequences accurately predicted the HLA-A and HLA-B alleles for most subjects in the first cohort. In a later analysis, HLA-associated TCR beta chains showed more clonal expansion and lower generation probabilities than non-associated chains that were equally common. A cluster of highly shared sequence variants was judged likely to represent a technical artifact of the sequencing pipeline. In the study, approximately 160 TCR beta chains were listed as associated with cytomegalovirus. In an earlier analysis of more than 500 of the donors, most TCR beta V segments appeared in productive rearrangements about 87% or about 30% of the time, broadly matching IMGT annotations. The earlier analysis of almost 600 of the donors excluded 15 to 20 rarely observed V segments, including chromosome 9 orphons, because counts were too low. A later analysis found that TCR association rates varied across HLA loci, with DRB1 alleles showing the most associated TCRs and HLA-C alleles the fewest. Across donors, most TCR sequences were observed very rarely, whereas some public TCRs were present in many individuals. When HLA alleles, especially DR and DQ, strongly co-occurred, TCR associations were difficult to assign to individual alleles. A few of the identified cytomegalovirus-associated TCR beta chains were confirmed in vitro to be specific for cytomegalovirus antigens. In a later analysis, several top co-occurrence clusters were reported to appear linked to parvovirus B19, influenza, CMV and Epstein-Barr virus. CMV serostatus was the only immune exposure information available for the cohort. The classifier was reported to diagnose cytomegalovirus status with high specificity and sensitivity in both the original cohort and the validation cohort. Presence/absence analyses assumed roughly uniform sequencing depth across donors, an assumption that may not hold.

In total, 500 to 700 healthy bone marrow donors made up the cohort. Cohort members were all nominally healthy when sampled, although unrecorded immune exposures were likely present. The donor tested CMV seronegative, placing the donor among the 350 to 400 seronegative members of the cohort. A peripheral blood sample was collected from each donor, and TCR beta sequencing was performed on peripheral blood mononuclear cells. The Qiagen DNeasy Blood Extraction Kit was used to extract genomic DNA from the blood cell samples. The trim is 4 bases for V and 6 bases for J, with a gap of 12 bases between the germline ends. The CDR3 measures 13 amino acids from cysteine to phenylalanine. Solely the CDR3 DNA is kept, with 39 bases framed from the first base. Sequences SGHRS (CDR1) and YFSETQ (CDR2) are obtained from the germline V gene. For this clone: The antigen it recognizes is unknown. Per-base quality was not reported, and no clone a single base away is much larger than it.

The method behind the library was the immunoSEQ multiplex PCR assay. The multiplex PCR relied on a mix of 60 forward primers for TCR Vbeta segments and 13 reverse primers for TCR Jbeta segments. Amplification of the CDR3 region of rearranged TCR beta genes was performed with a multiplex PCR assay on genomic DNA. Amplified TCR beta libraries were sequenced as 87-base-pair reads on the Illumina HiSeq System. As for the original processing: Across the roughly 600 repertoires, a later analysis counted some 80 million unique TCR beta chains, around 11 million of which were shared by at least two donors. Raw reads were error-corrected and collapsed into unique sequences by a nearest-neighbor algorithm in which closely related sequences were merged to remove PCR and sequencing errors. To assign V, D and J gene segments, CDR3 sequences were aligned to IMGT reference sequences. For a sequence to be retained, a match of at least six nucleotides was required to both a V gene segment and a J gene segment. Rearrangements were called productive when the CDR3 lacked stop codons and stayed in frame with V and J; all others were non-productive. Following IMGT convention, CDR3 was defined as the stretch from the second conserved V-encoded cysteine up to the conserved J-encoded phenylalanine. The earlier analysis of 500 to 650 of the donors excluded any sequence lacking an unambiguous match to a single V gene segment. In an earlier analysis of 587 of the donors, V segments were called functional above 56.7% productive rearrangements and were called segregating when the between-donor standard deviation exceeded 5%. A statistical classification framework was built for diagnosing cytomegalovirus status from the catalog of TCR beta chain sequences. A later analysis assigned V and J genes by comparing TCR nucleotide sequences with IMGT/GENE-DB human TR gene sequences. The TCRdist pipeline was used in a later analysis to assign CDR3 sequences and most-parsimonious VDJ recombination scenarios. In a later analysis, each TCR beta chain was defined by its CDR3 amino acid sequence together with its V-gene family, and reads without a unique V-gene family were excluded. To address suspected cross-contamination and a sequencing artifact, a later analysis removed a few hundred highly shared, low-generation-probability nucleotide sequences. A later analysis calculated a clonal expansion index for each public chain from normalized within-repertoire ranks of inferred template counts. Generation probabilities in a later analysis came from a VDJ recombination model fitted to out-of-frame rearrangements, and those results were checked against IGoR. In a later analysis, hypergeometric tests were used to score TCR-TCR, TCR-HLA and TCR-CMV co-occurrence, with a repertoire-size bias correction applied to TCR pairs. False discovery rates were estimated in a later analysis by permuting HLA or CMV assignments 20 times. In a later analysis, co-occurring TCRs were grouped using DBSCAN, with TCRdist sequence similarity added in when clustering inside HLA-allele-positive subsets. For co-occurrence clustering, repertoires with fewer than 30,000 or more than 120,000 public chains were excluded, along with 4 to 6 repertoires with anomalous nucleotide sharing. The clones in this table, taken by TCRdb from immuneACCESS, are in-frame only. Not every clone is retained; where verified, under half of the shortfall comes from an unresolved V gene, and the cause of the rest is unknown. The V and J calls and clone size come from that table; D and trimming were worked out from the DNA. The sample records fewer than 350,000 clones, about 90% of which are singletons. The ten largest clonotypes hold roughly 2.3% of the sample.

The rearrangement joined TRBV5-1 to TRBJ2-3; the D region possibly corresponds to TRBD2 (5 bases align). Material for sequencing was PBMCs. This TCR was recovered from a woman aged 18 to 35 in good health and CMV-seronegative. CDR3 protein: CASSISGSDTQYF. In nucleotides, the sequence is TGCGCCAGCAGCATCTCGGGGAGTGATACGCAGTATTTT.